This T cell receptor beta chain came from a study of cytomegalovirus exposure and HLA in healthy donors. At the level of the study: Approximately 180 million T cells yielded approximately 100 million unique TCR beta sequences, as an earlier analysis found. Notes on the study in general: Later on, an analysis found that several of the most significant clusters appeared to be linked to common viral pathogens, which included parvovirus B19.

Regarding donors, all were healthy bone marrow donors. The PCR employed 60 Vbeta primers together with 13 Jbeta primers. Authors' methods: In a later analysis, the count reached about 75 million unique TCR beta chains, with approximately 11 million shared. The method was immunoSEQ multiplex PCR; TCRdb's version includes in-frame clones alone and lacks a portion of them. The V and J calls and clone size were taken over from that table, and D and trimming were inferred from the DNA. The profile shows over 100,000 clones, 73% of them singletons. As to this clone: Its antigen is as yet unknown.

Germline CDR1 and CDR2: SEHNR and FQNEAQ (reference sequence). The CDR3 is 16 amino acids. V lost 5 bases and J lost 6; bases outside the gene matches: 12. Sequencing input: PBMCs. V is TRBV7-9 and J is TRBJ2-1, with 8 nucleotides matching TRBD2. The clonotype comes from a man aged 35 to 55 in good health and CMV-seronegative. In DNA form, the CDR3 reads TGTGCCAGCAGCCCCCGCCCGGGAGGGGGGCGCAATGAGCAGTTCTTC. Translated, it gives CASSPRPGGGRNEQFF.